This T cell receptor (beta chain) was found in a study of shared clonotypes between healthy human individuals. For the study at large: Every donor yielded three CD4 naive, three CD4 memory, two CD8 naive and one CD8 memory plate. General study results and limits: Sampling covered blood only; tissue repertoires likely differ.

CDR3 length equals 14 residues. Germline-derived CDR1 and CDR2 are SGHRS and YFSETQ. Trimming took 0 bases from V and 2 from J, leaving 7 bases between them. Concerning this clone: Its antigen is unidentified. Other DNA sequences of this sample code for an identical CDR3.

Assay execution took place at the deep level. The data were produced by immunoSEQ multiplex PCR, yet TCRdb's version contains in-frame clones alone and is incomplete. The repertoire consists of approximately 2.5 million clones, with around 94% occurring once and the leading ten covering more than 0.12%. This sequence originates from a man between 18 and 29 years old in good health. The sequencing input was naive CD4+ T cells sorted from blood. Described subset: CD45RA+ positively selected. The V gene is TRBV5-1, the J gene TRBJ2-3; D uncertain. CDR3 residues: CASSLGLPTDTQYF. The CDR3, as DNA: TGCGCCAGCAGCTTGGGGCTGCCCACAGATACGCAGTATTTT.